Sequencing of this TCR beta chain was carried out in a study of T cell responses to AZD1222 COVID-19 vaccine. The assay was immunoSEQ multiplex PCR, and TCRdb's table has in-frame clones only and misses some. The data hold around 44,000 clones, with 80% to 90% observed a single time. The sequence came from an adult who received the AZD1222 COVID-19 vaccine. The sample consisted of peripheral blood, taken 28 days after the second AZD1222 dose.

CDR3 region: CASSPLSTRENYGYTF. CDR3 nucleotide sequence: TGTGCCAGCAGCCCCTTGTCGACAAGGGAGAACTATGGCTACACCTTC. The chain carries TRBV11-2 and TRBJ1-2; D remains ambiguous. Germline CDR1 is SGHAT and CDR2 is FQNNGV. Trimming left V 5 bases short and J 2 bases short, with 18 bases between. The CDR3 spans 16 residues. The full variable domain, its missing parts supplied by reference TRBV11-2 and TRBJ1-2, is EAGVAQSPRYKIIEKRQSVAFWCNPISGHATLYWYQQILGQGPKLLIQFQNNGVVDDSQLPKDRFSAERLKGVDSTLKIQPAKLEDSAVYLCASSPLSTRENYGYTFGSGTRLTVV.